A selection of T cell receptor beta chains follows, all from one sample in a study of shared clonotypes between healthy human individuals. TCRdb keeps only in-frame clones here, not all; method: immunoSEQ multiplex PCR. The repertoire holds 850,000 to 1,100,000 clones, with about 72% as singletons. Material: memory CD4+ T cells from PBMCs. The origin of the receptors is a man between 18 and 29 years old in good health. Some clones in this sample may be carry-over from other donors' samples. Both conserved end residues are part of each CDR3. The order of the fields is V gene, clone size, J gene, D gene, CDR3 DNA, CDR3 protein. The D gene is left open where the match is weak. Expanded clones get a size class; other rows say once, few or many, or leave the size out.

V: TRBV5-1; size: -; J: TRBJ1-2; D: -; DNA: TGCGCCAGCAGCTTGGTTGGCAGGGAAGGAGGCGGCTACACCTTC; CDR3: CASSLVGREGGGYTF
V: TRBV9; size: -; J: TRBJ1-1; D: -; DNA: TGTGCCAGCAGCGTAGGGAAGGGGAACACTGAAGCTTTCTTT; CDR3: CASSVGKGNTEAFF
V: TRBV27; size: -; J: TRBJ1-2; D: -; DNA: TGTGCCAGCAGTTCGGAGGGGTTTAATGGCTACACCTTC; CDR3: CASSSEGFNGYTF
V: TRBV6-6; size: -; J: TRBJ1-1; D: TRBD1; DNA: TGTGCCAGCAGTTACCCGACAGGGAGGACTGAAGCTTTCTTT; CDR3: CASSYPTGRTEAFF
V: TRBV6-1; size: -; J: TRBJ1-5; D: -; DNA: TGTGCCAGCAGTCTAAATCAGCCCCAGCATTTT; CDR3: CASSLNQPQHF
V: TRBV7-2; size: -; J: TRBJ2-7; D: TRBD1; DNA: TGTGCCAGCAGCTTTGGCCAGGGGGCCGGCGAGCAGTACTTC; CDR3: CASSFGQGAGEQYF
V: TRBV9; size: -; J: TRBJ2-1; D: TRBD2; DNA: TGTGCCAGCAGCCCAAGCGGGGCCAGCTCCTACAATGAGCAGTTCTTC; CDR3: CASSPSGASSYNEQFF
V: TRBV19; size: -; J: TRBJ1-4; D: -; DNA: TGTGCCAGTAGCCCTTGGGGGCAGGCAAATGAAAAACTGTTTTTT; CDR3: CASSPWGQANEKLFF
V: TRBV7-9; size: -; J: TRBJ1-1; D: -; DNA: TGTGCCAGCAGCTTAGGCCAGCAGAACACTGAAGCTTTCTTT; CDR3: CASSLGQQNTEAFF
V: TRBV2; size: -; J: TRBJ1-2; D: TRBD1; DNA: TGTGCCAGCAGGGAAACCAAGACAGGGGTAGAAGGCTACACCTTC; CDR3: CASRETKTGVEGYTF
V: TRBV30; size: few; J: TRBJ1-5; D: -; DNA: TGTGCCTGGAGTGTCCCCAGAGGAGCTCAGCCCCAGCATTTT; CDR3: CAWSVPRGAQPQHF
V: TRBV5-4; size: -; J: TRBJ2-7; D: -; DNA: TGTGCCAGCAGCCCCGGAGGGGGGGCTGGTTACGAGCAGTACTTC; CDR3: CASSPGGGAGYEQYF
V: TRBV19; size: -; J: TRBJ2-1; D: TRBD2; DNA: TGTGCCAGTAGTATAGAGAGGGGACTAGCGGGGAATGAGCAGTTCTTC; CDR3: CASSIERGLAGNEQFF
V: TRBV18; size: -; J: TRBJ1-5; D: -; DNA: TGTGCCAGCTCAGGGGGTAGCGATGAGCCCCAGCATTTT; CDR3: CASSGGSDEPQHF
V: TRBV4-1; size: -; J: TRBJ2-3; D: -; DNA: TGCGCCAGCAGCCAAGACCCGTCCCTTAGCACAGATACGCAGTATTTT; CDR3: CASSQDPSLSTDTQYF
V: TRBV2; size: once; J: TRBJ2-1; D: -; DNA: TGTGCCAGCAGTGGGCGGCTTCCCGGGGCCAATGAGCAGTTCTTC; CDR3: CASSGRLPGANEQFF
V: TRBV19; size: -; J: TRBJ1-5; D: TRBD1; DNA: TGTGCCGGAGGGGGACAGGGGAATCAGCCCCAGCATTTT; CDR3: CAGGGQGNQPQHF
V: TRBV9; size: -; J: TRBJ1-1; D: -; DNA: TGTGCCAGCAGCGTAGAGTTAGATGCTGAAGCTTTCTTT; CDR3: CASSVELDAEAFF
V: TRBV5-1; size: few; J: TRBJ2-1; D: -; DNA: TGCGCCAGCAGCCCTAGGGTCGTGGCCGGGAGCGCGGTCAATGAGCAGTTCTTC; CDR3: CASSPRVVAGSAVNEQFF
V: TRBV5-1; size: many; J: TRBJ1-4; D: -; DNA: TGCGCCAGCAGCCCCGACCAAGACAGTTGGGAAAAACTGTTTTTT; CDR3: CASSPDQDSWEKLFF
V: TRBV18; size: -; J: TRBJ2-1; D: -; DNA: TGTGCCAGCTCACCCCGGGATGGGGACGGCTACAATGAGCAGTTCTTC; CDR3: CASSPRDGDGYNEQFF
V: TRBV5-8; size: -; J: TRBJ1-5; D: -; DNA: TGTGCCAGCGGGACGGGGGCCGGCAATCAGCCCCAGCATTTT; CDR3: CASGTGAGNQPQHF
V: TRBV2; size: -; J: TRBJ2-7; D: -; DNA: TGTGCCAGCAGTGACAATGACAGCTACGAGCAGTACTTC; CDR3: CASSDNDSYEQYF